Given below is one T cell receptor beta chain in context. Its antigen is undetermined. The sampling schedule covered blood at baseline, cycle 4 day 1, and cycle 7 day 1. The sample is drawn from a study of OX40 agonist ivuxolimab in advanced cancers. CDR1 and CDR2 from the germline V gene are SGDLS and YYNGEE. The CDR3 is 17 residues long. J lost 7 bases, V lost 9 bases, and 18 bases had no gene match. General study results and limits: Nonresponders, in some cases, also had low normalized T-cell clonal expansion.

The method was immunoSEQ multiplex PCR; TCRdb's version includes in-frame clones alone and lacks a portion of them. This table has over 65,000 clones, approximately 95% appearing once. The chain is built from TRBV9 and TRBJ2-1, with 11 bases that match TRBD2. Sequencing used CD4+ or CD8+ T cells sorted from blood, obtained in a trial of the OX40 agonist ivuxolimab. The receptor comes from an adult with an advanced solid tumor such as melanoma, head and neck, liver or kidney cancer. The CDR3 bases are TGTGCCACCGAGCTAGCGGGAGGTGTTTGCCTAAGGAATGAGCAGTTCTTC. Amino acid sequence: CATELAGGVCLRNEQFF.